This TCR beta chain was observed in a study of PD-L1 blockade in urothelial cancer. Sequencing was performed with immunoSEQ multiplex PCR; in TCRdb, only in-frame clones are kept and a portion is missing. The table includes 43,000 or so clones, more than 75% detected once. Time point specified: pretreatment peripheral blood. About this clone: Its target is not known.

V lost 2 bases and J lost 3; bases outside the gene matches: 1. The length of the CDR3 is 14 residues. Germline CDR1 SGDLS, CDR2 YYNGEE. Study-wide results and caveats: A pretreatment blood TCR clonality that fell below the median predicted better progression-free and overall survival.

Sequenced here: PBMCs, sampled around atezolizumab (anti-PD-L1) treatment. This receptor was identified in a man between 60 and 75 years old with urothelial cancer. The chain carries TRBV9 and TRBJ2-5; 10 bases match TRBD2. The CDR3: CASSVLAGEETQYF. The CDR3 nucleotides are TGTGCCAGCAGCGTTCTAGCGGGAGAAGAGACCCAGTACTTC. Filled out from reference TRBV9 and TRBJ2-5, the complete variable domain reads DSGVTQTPKHLITATGQRVTLRCSPRSGDLSVYWYQQSLDQGLQFLIQYYNGEERAKGNILERFSAQQFPDLHSELNLSSLELGDSALYFCASSVLAGEETQYFGPGTRLLVL.